These T cell receptor beta chains were read from a single sample in a study of patients and donors after allogeneic stem cell transplantation. TCRdb processed the RT-PCR reads anew with MiXCR; each CDR3 protein has one entry. The table has more than 850,000 distinct CDR3 sequences, roughly 18% seen once. The material sequenced was blood, either unsorted or a sorted T cell fraction (not recorded which). These receptors were taken from a human donor who was either an allogeneic HSCT recipient or a stem cell or donor lymphocyte infusion donor (not recorded which). It is not recorded whose cells these are; they may come from a transplant donor. CDR3s include the opening cysteine and the closing phenylalanine or tryptophan. The D gene is left open where the match is weak. Clone size appears in some rows only: once, few, many, or a class for an expanded clone.

D: -
V: TRBV10-3
size: -
J: TRBJ2-3
DNA: TGTGCCATCAGTGACCCCACCATAGGACTACAATCAGATACGCAGTATTTT
CDR3: CAISDPTIGLQSDTQYF

D: TRBD2
V: TRBV2
size: -
J: TRBJ2-1
DNA: TGTGCCAGCAAGGGCGTAGCGGGACCCATCAATGAGCAGTTCTTC
CDR3: CASKGVAGPINEQFF

D: TRBD2
V: TRBV4-2
size: -
J: TRBJ2-7
DNA: TGTGCCAGCAGCCAAGAGAGAGCGGGGGGGCCTAAAAGCTACGAGCAGTACTTC
CDR3: CASSQERAGGPKSYEQYF

D: TRBD1
V: TRBV5-1
size: many
J: TRBJ2-7
DNA: TGCGCCAGCAGCTTTGCGACAGGGATCTCCTACGAGCAGTACTTC
CDR3: CASSFATGISYEQYF

D: TRBD1
V: TRBV14
size: -
J: TRBJ2-3
DNA: TGTGCCAGCAGCCAAGGCCCGAGGGGACAGTTACGCACAGATACGCAGTATTTT
CDR3: CASSQGPRGQLRTDTQYF

D: TRBD2
V: TRBV20-1
size: -
J: TRBJ2-3
DNA: TGCAGTGCTAGAGTACTAGCGGGGAGAGATACGCAGTATTTT
CDR3: CSARVLAGRDTQYF

D: TRBD2
V: TRBV2
size: -
J: TRBJ2-1
DNA: TGTGCCAGCAGTGTCTTAGCGGGAAGGGGTGAGCAGTTCTTC
CDR3: CASSVLAGRGEQFF

D: TRBD1
V: TRBV4-1
size: -
J: TRBJ2-7
DNA: TGCGCCAGCAGCCACCCCGGGACAGGGGCATTAGGGCAGTACTTC
CDR3: CASSHPGTGALGQYF

D: -
V: TRBV20-1
size: few
J: TRBJ2-1
DNA: TGCAGTGCTAGAGAAACCTCCAGGACCGCTTACAATGAGCAGTTCTTC
CDR3: CSARETSRTAYNEQFF

D: TRBD1
V: TRBV18
size: few
J: TRBJ2-2
DNA: TGTGCCAGCTCACCTCGACAGGGTCGCACCGGGGAGCTGTTTTTT
CDR3: CASSPRQGRTGELFF

D: -
V: TRBV5-5
size: -
J: TRBJ1-2
DNA: TGTGCCAGCAGAAGCTACGCAGGGGACTATGGCTACACCTTC
CDR3: CASRSYAGDYGYTF

D: -
V: TRBV4-1
size: few
J: TRBJ2-3
DNA: TGCGCCAGCAGCCAAGGCGGAGACCTCACAGATACGCAGTATTTT
CDR3: CASSQGGDLTDTQYF

D: TRBD1
V: TRBV20-1
size: few
J: TRBJ1-2
DNA: TGCAGTGCTTTCCAAGGACAGGCGAACTATGGCTACACCTTC
CDR3: CSAFQGQANYGYTF

D: -
V: TRBV3-1
size: -
J: TRBJ2-7
DNA: TGTGCCAGCAGCCAAGATGATTACTCCTACGAGCAGTACTTC
CDR3: CASSQDDYSYEQYF

D: -
V: TRBV11-1
size: few
J: TRBJ2-7
DNA: TGTGCCAGCATGCTAGCCCGGGGCCCCTACGAGCAGTACTTC
CDR3: CASMLARGPYEQYF

D: -
V: TRBV14
size: -
J: TRBJ1-1
DNA: TGTGCCAGCAGCCCTACGGGGCGAAAGAACACTGAAGCTTTCTTT
CDR3: CASSPTGRKNTEAFF

D: -
V: TRBV4-2
size: many
J: TRBJ2-7
DNA: TGTGCCAGCAGCCATCCCCTTACCTACGAGCAGTACTTC
CDR3: CASSHPLTYEQYF

D: TRBD1
V: TRBV5-1
size: few
J: TRBJ1-1
DNA: TGCGCCAGCAGGCTCACAGGGGGCGGGAACACTGAAGCTTTCTTT
CDR3: CASRLTGGGNTEAFF

D: TRBD1
V: TRBV2
size: once
J: TRBJ1-1
DNA: TGTGCCAGCAGTGTGGACAGGGTAAGGGGCACTGAAGCTTTCTTT
CDR3: CASSVDRVRGTEAFF

D: -
V: TRBV10-3
size: few
J: TRBJ1-1
DNA: TGTGCCATCACCTCCCGGGCCGCCGAGGAAGCTTTCTTT
CDR3: CAITSRAAEEAFF

D: TRBD1
V: TRBV28
size: -
J: TRBJ2-5
DNA: TGTGCCACCGCGATGGACAGGCAAGAGACCCAGTACTTC
CDR3: CATAMDRQETQYF

D: -
V: TRBV20-1
size: few
J: TRBJ1-1
DNA: TGCAGTGGACGTTACAACACTGAAGCTTTCTTT
CDR3: CSGRYNTEAFF

D: -
V: TRBV28
size: few
J: TRBJ2-4
DNA: TGTGCCAGCAGTTCCCATGGGATTTTCTCTCAGTACTTC
CDR3: CASSSHGIFSQYF

D: TRBD2
V: TRBV7-8
size: -
J: TRBJ2-3
DNA: TGTGCCAGCAGCTTTCCGGGACTAGCGGGGACAGATACGCAGTATTTT
CDR3: CASSFPGLAGTDTQYF

D: -
V: TRBV20-1
size: -
J: TRBJ1-4
DNA: TGCAGTGCTAGAGATCCGGGGCGGACTAATGAAAAACTGTTTTTT
CDR3: CSARDPGRTNEKLFF

D: -
V: TRBV10-3
size: few
J: TRBJ2-5
DNA: TGTGCCATCAGTCAGGGTGGGAGTCAAGAGACCCAGTACTTC
CDR3: CAISQGGSQETQYF

D: TRBD2
V: TRBV14
size: -
J: TRBJ2-1
DNA: TGTGCCAGCAGCCAAGATCGTGATAGCGGGACTTACAATGAGCAGTTCTTC
CDR3: CASSQDRDSGTYNEQFF

D: -
V: TRBV9
size: -
J: TRBJ2-2
DNA: TGTGCCAGCAGCGTAGGTCTAGGGGCAGCGAACACCGGGGAGCTGTTTTTT
CDR3: CASSVGLGAANTGELFF

D: TRBD1
V: TRBV18
size: -
J: TRBJ2-5
DNA: TGTGCCAGCTCACCACCGCTGGACAGGGTCGTTTGGGAGACCCAGTACTTC
CDR3: CASSPPLDRVVWETQYF

D: TRBD1
V: TRBV29-1
size: few
J: TRBJ1-6
DNA: TGCAGCGCTCTACCGGGACAGGGATTCTCCTATAATTCACCCCTCCACTTT
CDR3: CSALPGQGFSYNSPLHF

D: -
V: TRBV11-1
size: -
J: TRBJ2-3
DNA: TGTGCCAGCAGCTGGGGGACGGGAACGGTATATGGCACAGATACGCAGTATTTT
CDR3: CASSWGTGTVYGTDTQYF

D: -
V: TRBV12-3/TRBV12-4
size: few
J: TRBJ1-6
DNA: TGTGCCAGCAGTATACGACAGTATTCACCCCTCCACTTT
CDR3: CASSIRQYSPLHF

D: TRBD2
V: TRBV29-1
size: -
J: TRBJ2-5
DNA: TGCAGCGCAAACCTTCCGGGGATAGCGGGGGGTATAGAGACCCAGTACTTC
CDR3: CSANLPGIAGGIETQYF

D: -
V: TRBV10-3
size: many
J: TRBJ2-5
DNA: TGTGCCATCAGTGGACAGAGCCCCGGGGAGACCCAGTACTTC
CDR3: CAISGQSPGETQYF

D: -
V: TRBV27
size: -
J: TRBJ1-5
DNA: TGTGCCAGCAGTTTAGGAGGGGCGCAGCAGCCCCAGCATTTT
CDR3: CASSLGGAQQPQHF

D: -
V: TRBV9
size: -
J: TRBJ2-3
DNA: TGTGCCAGTCGCCCCCTCAGGCGGGGACCGGATACGCAGTATTTT
CDR3: CASRPLRRGPDTQYF

D: TRBD2
V: TRBV12-3/TRBV12-4
size: many
J: TRBJ2-3
DNA: TGTGCCAGCAGTTTAGCCGGGACTAGCGGGGATACGCAGTATTTT
CDR3: CASSLAGTSGDTQYF

D: -
V: TRBV7-9
size: many
J: TRBJ1-2
DNA: TGTGCCAGCAGTACCGGGACAAACTATGGCTACACCTTC
CDR3: CASSTGTNYGYTF

D: -
V: TRBV29-1
size: many
J: TRBJ2-5
DNA: TGCAGCGTCCTCCTTTACGACAGACAAGAGACCCAGTACTTC
CDR3: CSVLLYDRQETQYF

D: -
V: TRBV20-1
size: few
J: TRBJ2-5
DNA: TGCAGTGCTAGTACTAGCCGACAAGAGACCCAGTACTTC
CDR3: CSASTSRQETQYF

D: -
V: TRBV6-1
size: few
J: TRBJ2-7
DNA: TGTGCCAGCACCCGAACCGGGGACCCCAGCTCCTACGAGCAGTACTTC
CDR3: CASTRTGDPSSYEQYF

D: TRBD1
V: TRBV2
size: once
J: TRBJ2-1
DNA: TGTGCCAGCGGGGGAGCCTGGGACAGGGGTGGGAATGAGCAGTTCTTC
CDR3: CASGGAWDRGGNEQFF

D: -
V: TRBV25-1
size: -
J: TRBJ2-1
DNA: TGTGCCAGCAGTGTGGGTACAGGGTTCTACAATGAGCAGTTCTTC
CDR3: CASSVGTGFYNEQFF

D: -
V: TRBV19
size: -
J: TRBJ1-4
DNA: TGTGCCAGTAGTATAGAGGACACCACAACTAATGAAAAACTGTTTTTT
CDR3: CASSIEDTTTNEKLFF

D: TRBD1
V: TRBV6-5
size: -
J: TRBJ1-1
DNA: TGTGCCAGCAGTTACTCACGGGACAGCCCTACGGAAACTTTCTTT
CDR3: CASSYSRDSPTETFF

D: TRBD1
V: TRBV4-3
size: few
J: TRBJ1-2
DNA: TGCGCCAGCAGCCAAGATTTCTCAGGGGGAAGCGCTAACGACTATGGCTACACCTTC
CDR3: CASSQDFSGGSANDYGYTF

D: -
V: TRBV12-3/TRBV12-4
size: -
J: TRBJ1-5
DNA: TGTGCCAGCAGTTTCGCCGAGGGGTTGAACAATCAGCCCCAGCATTTT
CDR3: CASSFAEGLNNQPQHF

D: -
V: TRBV4-2
size: few
J: TRBJ1-2
DNA: TGTGCCAGCAGCCAAGATCCGGGGGCCCGGAACTATGGCTACACCTTC
CDR3: CASSQDPGARNYGYTF

D: -
V: TRBV5-6
size: -
J: TRBJ2-5
DNA: TGTGCCAGCAGCTTGCCGGACAGCGAAAAACGTCAAGAGACCCAGTACTTC
CDR3: CASSLPDSEKRQETQYF

D: TRBD2
V: TRBV20-1
size: many
J: TRBJ2-1
DNA: TGCAGTGCTATCGCGGGGGGCCCCTACAATGAGCAGTTCTTC
CDR3: CSAIAGGPYNEQFF

D: -
V: TRBV4-2
size: -
J: TRBJ2-2
DNA: TGTGCCAGCAGCCATACCCGGGGGACCGCCAACACCGGGGAGCTGTTTTTT
CDR3: CASSHTRGTANTGELFF

D: TRBD1
V: TRBV9
size: -
J: TRBJ2-3
DNA: TGTGCCAGCAGCGTAGAGGGGGACAGCTCTCGGCATTTT
CDR3: CASSVEGDSSRHF

D: -
V: TRBV6-1
size: few
J: TRBJ1-3
DNA: TGTGCCAGCAGTGAAAGTCGGCCAGGAGGAAACACCATATATTTT
CDR3: CASSESRPGGNTIYF

D: TRBD2
V: TRBV30
size: few
J: TRBJ2-1
DNA: TGTGCCTGGACCGACGGCGGGAGTCGTAATGAGCAGTTCTTC
CDR3: CAWTDGGSRNEQFF

D: TRBD1
V: TRBV6-2/TRBV6-3
size: few
J: TRBJ2-5
DNA: TGTGCCACCGACAGGGACGTCCGTCAAGAGACCCAGTACTTC
CDR3: CATDRDVRQETQYF

D: -
V: TRBV9
size: -
J: TRBJ1-3
DNA: TGTGCCAGCAGCGTAGATGGTTCGGGACCGGGCGGAAACACCATATATTTT
CDR3: CASSVDGSGPGGNTIYF

D: -
V: TRBV30
size: -
J: TRBJ2-3
DNA: TGTGCCTGGAGTGTCCTGCGAGGAGATACGCAGTATTTT
CDR3: CAWSVLRGDTQYF

D: TRBD2
V: TRBV4-3
size: few
J: TRBJ2-7
DNA: TGCGCCAGCAGCCAAGAACTAGCGGGGTCTTTCGAGCAGTACTTC
CDR3: CASSQELAGSFEQYF

D: TRBD2
V: TRBV11-2
size: -
J: TRBJ2-1
DNA: TGTGCCAGCAGCCCCCTGTCTGGTAGCGGGACTCATGAGCAGTTCTTC
CDR3: CASSPLSGSGTHEQFF

D: -
V: TRBV5-6
size: -
J: TRBJ2-4
DNA: TGTGCCAGCAGCTTGAACCCGGTAGGAGGGAGGTCAAACATTCAGTACTTC
CDR3: CASSLNPVGGRSNIQYF